The 7 T cell receptor beta chains listed next were all sequenced from one sample in a study of human versus mouse CDR3 diversity and MHC coevolution. Sequencing used immunoSEQ multiplex PCR; TCRdb keeps in-frame clones, though not all of them. The repertoire holds some 82,000 clones, approximately 92% seen once, with 1.3% in the top ten. Sequenced input: naive CD4+ T cells from blood. The subset is: CD45RO-negative CD62L-positive naive CD4 T cells. The receptor set was obtained from a person between 30 and 69 years old in good health.

The chain couples TRBV28 to TRBJ1-1; 8 positions agree with TRBD1. This CDR3 contains 15 residues. V shed 6 bases and J 2 bases; nucleotides not matched to a gene: 8. The V gene's germline CDR1 is MDHEN and CDR2 SYDVKM. The CDR3 nucleotides are TGTGCCAGCAGCTTACCCGGACAGGGCAACACTGAAGCTTTCTTT. Protein product: CASSLPGQGNTEAFF.

The V gene is TRBV2, the J gene TRBJ1-5; maybe TRBD1 (6 bases). V lost 5 bases to trimming and J lost 5 bases, with 10 bases between them. This CDR3 region has 13 residues. CDR1 SNHLY and CDR2 FYNNEI come from the germline V gene. CDR3 in DNA: TGTGCCAGCAGTTGGACAGCCTATCAGCCCCAGCATTTT. It is translated as CASSWTAYQPQHF.

This chain connects TRBV6-6 to TRBJ2-5; TRBD1 is a possible D gene (5 bases). Germline CDR1 MNHNY, CDR2 SVGAGI (reference sequence). This CDR3 region has 13 residues. V was shortened by 6 bases and J by 4 bases, with 12 bases between the two germline ends. The CDR3 sequence is CASRADSRETQYF. DNA of the CDR3: TGTGCCAGCAGAGCCGACAGTCGAGAGACCCAGTACTTC.

This chain joins TRBV18 and TRBJ2-7; TRBD1 matches 9 bases. This CDR3 has 15 amino acids. Germline V gene lookup returns CDR1 KGHSH and CDR2 LQKENI. The J segment lost 1 base and the V segment lost 8 bases, leaving 9 bases of the junction unmatched. Here the CDR3 DNA reads TGTGCCAGCAAACCCGGGACAGGGTCTTCCTACGAGCAGTACTTC. Translation: CASKPGTGSSYEQYF.

The gene calls are TRBV30 and TRBJ1-1, with 7 positions matching TRBD1. The CDR3 runs 14 residues. V lost 4 bases to trimming and J lost 6 bases; unmatched junction nucleotides: 11. Looked up from germline, CDR1 is GTSNPN and CDR2 is SVGIG (reference sequence). The chain's CDR3 is CAWIEIQGWAEAFF. The CDR3 DNA reads TGTGCCTGGATCGAGATACAGGGGTGGGCTGAAGCTTTCTTT.

This sequence joins TRBV27 and TRBJ2-7; 7 positions agree with TRBD1. V gave up 3 bases and J gave up 2 bases; unmatched junction bases: 7. The V gene's germline CDR1 is MNHEY and CDR2 SMNVEV (reference sequence). CDR3 length equals 15 residues. The CDR3 loop reads CASSFRDRPAYEQYF. In nucleotides, the CDR3 is TGTGCCAGCAGTTTCCGGGACAGACCAGCCTACGAGCAGTACTTC.

The chain recombines TRBV7-2 with TRBJ2-3, with D uncertain. Trimming stripped 6 bases from V and 8 bases from J, with 12 bases between. The CDR3 length is 12 residues. CDR1 is SGHTA and CDR2 is FQGNSA in the germline V gene. The CDR3 protein is CASRDTSRTQYF. The CDR3 DNA follows: TGTGCCAGCAGAGACACTTCCCGTACGCAGTATTTT.